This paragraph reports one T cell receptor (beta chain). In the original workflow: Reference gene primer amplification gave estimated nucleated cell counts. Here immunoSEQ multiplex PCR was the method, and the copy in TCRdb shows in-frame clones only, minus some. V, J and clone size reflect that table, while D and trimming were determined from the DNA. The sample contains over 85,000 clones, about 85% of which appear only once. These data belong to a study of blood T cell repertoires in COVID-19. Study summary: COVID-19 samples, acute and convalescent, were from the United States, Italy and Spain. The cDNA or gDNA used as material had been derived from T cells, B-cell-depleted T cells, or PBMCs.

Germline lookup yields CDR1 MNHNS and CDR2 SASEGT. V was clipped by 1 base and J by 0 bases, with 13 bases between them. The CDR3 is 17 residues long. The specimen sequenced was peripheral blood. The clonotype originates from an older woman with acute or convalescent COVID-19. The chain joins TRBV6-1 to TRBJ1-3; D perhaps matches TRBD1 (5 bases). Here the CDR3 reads CASSEVWGVSSGNTIYF. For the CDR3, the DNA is TGTGCCAGCAGTGAAGTTTGGGGCGTTAGCTCTGGAAACACCATATATTTT.